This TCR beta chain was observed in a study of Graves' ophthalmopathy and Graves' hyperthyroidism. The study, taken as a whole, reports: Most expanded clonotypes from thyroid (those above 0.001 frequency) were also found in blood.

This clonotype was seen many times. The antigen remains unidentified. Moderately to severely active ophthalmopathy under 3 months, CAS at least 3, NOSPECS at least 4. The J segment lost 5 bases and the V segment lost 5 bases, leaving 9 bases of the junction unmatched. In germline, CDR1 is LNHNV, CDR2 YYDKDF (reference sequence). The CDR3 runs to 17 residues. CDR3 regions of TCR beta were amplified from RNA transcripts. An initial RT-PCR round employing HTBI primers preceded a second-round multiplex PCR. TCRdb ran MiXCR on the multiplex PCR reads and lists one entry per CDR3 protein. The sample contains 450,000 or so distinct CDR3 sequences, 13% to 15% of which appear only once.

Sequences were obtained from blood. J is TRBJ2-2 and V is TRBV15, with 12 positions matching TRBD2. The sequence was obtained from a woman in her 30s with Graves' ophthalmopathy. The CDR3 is CATSGGLAGLRTGELFF. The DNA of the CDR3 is TGTGCCACCAGCGGGGGACTAGCGGGCCTTCGGACCGGGGAGCTGTTTTTT.